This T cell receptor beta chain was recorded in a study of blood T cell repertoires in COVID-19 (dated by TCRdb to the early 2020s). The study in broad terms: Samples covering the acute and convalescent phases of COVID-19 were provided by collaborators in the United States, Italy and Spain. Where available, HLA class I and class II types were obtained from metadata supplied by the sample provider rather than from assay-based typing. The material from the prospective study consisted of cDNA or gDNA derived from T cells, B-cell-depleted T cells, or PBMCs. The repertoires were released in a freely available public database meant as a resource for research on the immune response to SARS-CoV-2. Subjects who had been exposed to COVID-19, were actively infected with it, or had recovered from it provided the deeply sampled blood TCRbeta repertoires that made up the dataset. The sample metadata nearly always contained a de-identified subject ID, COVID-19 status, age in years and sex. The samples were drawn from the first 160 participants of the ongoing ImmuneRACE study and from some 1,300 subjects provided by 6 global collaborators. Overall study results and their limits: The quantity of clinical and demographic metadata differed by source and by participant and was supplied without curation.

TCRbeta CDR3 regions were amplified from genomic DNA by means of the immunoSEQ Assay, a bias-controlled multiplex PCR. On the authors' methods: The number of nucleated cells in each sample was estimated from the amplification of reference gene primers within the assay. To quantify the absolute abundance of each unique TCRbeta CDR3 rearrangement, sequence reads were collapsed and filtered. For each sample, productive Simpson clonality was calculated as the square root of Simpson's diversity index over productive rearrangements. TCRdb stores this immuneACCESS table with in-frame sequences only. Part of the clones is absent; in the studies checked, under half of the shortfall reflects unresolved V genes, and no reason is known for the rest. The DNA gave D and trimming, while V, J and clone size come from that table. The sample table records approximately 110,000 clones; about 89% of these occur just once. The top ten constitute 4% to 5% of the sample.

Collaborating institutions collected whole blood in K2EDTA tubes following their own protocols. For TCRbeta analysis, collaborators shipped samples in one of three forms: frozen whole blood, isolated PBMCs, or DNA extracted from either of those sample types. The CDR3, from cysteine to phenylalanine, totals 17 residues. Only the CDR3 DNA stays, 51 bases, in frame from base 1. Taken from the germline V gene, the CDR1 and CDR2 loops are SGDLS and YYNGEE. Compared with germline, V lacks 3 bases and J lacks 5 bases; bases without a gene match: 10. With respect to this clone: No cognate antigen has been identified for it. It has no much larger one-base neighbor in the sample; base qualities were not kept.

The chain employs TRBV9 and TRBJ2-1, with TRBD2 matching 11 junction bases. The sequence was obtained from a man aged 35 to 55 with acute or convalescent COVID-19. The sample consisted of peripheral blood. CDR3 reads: CASSEMGMGLADNEQFF. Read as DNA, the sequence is TGTGCCAGCAGCGAGATGGGGATGGGACTAGCGGACAATGAGCAGTTCTTC.